This TCR beta chain was recovered during a study of CD8+CD57+ T cells in acquired aplastic anemia. Study conclusions and caveats: Both patients and controls carried the same twenty-nine CD8+ CDR3 sequences.

Genomic DNA, serving as template, underwent TCR beta VDJ and CDR3 profiling. TCRdb called the reads again in MiXCR, with one record for every CDR3 protein. The sample has about 120,000 distinct CDR3 sequences, approximately 61% seen once. For this clonotype: The antigen is not known.

Patients included in sequencing had previously demonstrated CD8+CD57+ cell expansion by flow cytometry. Patients had received no therapy at the time of blood sampling. The clonotype originates from a human donor with aplastic anemia. Sequencing was carried out using sorted CD4+, CD8+, or CD8+CD57+ T cells (not recorded which) from PBMCs.

The CDR3 loop is CAISESLAGDPDTQYF. CDR3 in DNA: TGTGCCATCAGTGAGTCCCTAGCGGGAGATCCAGATACGCAGTATTTT. The chain combines TRBV10-3 with TRBJ2-3; the match to TRBD2 covers 10 bases. CDR1 and CDR2 from the germline V gene are ENHRY and SYGVKD. This CDR3 has 16 residues. V trimming: 0 bases; J trimming: 4 bases; junction bases outside the gene matches: 4.